This TCR beta chain appears in the sequencing data of a study of PD-1 blockade in classical Hodgkin lymphoma (TCRdb year 2020). For context, the study as a whole: Nivolumab dosing was 3 mg/kg intravenously every 2 weeks, continuing until either disease progression or unacceptable toxicity. The study used CyTOF and TCR beta sequencing to define a peripheral blood immune signature of response to PD-1 blockade in classical Hodgkin lymphoma.

Concerning this clone itself: This clone's antigen is unknown. Base qualities are not at hand, and no much larger clone is one base apart.

Genomic DNA was isolated using the Qiagen DNeasy kit from unsorted PBMCs as well as from negatively selected CD4+ and CD8+ fractions. TCR beta CDR3 regions were subjected to amplification by immunoSEQ multiplex PCR with primers that anneal to V and J segments. A synthetic immune receptor repertoire was used to minimize amplification bias, and remaining bias was computationally removed after sequencing. On the authors' methods: Repertoire diversity was quantified as the Shannon entropy index using custom Python scripts. Unsorted, CD4+ and CD8+ repertoires were examined separately, except in combined analyses, for which CD4+ and CD8+ sequences were merged in silico. A clone was considered expanded if an increase in frequency of at least 2-fold after treatment relative to C1D1 was found, and a pseudocount of 0.5 was applied to clones undetected at baseline. Clones with 0 or 1 copy at C1D1 were classified as singleton clones, and clones with 2 or more copies were classified as non-singleton clones. Clones expanded in unsorted samples were labelled as CD4+, CD8+ or unknown by matching protein sequences in sorted samples from the same patient. Diversity changes from C1D1 to C4D1 were tested in paired samples using Wilcoxon tests. TCRdb mirrors the immuneACCESS table, restricted to in-frame sequences. Some clones are absent from its copies; in checked studies, under half trace to an unresolved V gene, and the reason for the others is unknown. V, J and clone size derive from that table, while D and trimming were established from the DNA sequence. The sample table lists some 100,000 clones, roughly 89% of them with a count of one. The ten largest clones capture 2.5% to 3.5% of the sample.

The label giving this sample's time point can be read as: cycle 1 day 1 (C1D1), immediately before nivolumab initiation. Every trial patient had relapsed after autologous stem cell transplantation, and cohorts A, B and C differed in prior brentuximab vedotin exposure. The trial cohort included 55 to 65 patients with relapsed/refractory classical Hodgkin lymphoma, and each patient had a best overall response of complete response, partial response or progressive disease. Single-agent nivolumab was administered to trial patients in the multi-cohort phase II CheckMate 205 trial. An independent review committee assessed best overall response using the 2007 International Working Group response criteria. PBMCs from the trial were collected at three points: immediately before nivolumab initiation (C1D1), and during therapy at cycle 2 day 1 and cycle 4 day 1. Peripheral blood was collected in 8 mL Vacutainer Cell Preparation Tubes, from which PBMCs were isolated by centrifugation and then cryopreserved.

The CDR3 contains 18 residues, cysteine and phenylalanine counted. The only DNA kept is the CDR3, 54 bases in frame from the first base. The germline V gene sets CDR1 to WSHSY and CDR2 to SAAADI. The junction shows trimming of 0 bases on V and 3 bases on J, plus 20 bases between the germline ends. Overall results and qualifications from the work: Baseline TCR diversity was reported to be lower in newly diagnosed patients than in healthy donors and to be lower still in relapsed/refractory patients. Lower diversity was observed in patients in whom nivolumab was started less than 1 year after ASCT, and these patients were excluded from later analyses so that confounding by immune reconstitution would be avoided. Trial patients achieving complete response had baseline diversity similar to newly diagnosed patients, whereas partial responders and progressors had significantly lower diversity. The study was restricted to a single clinical trial cohort, and the causes of repertoire differences, possibly disease activity or prior therapy, were left undefined. CD4+ but not CD8+ TCR diversity rose significantly by C4D1 (p=0.0027 vs p=0.16), most apparent in complete responders (p=0.02).

The chain employs TRBV10-2 and TRBJ1-1, and the D gene may be TRBD1, 5 bases matching. The receptor was isolated from a human donor with classical Hodgkin lymphoma. Sequenced material: peripheral blood mononuclear cells (PBMCs), taken at baseline. At the DNA level, the sequence is TGCGCCAGCAGTGAGTCGTTCAGGGTTCCATTGGGGGACACTGAAGCTTTCTTT. Its protein reads: CASSESFRVPLGDTEAFF.